This is a list of T cell receptor beta chains from one sample in a study of neoadjuvant anti-PD-1 for oral cavity cancer. Repertoires were generated with immunoSEQ multiplex PCR, while TCRdb's copy carries only in-frame clones and drops some. Of more than 15,000 clones listed, approximately 68% are singletons. The sequences come from PBMCs, collected before nivolumab (anti-PD-1) treatment. These receptors came from a person aged 35 to 85 with oral cavity squamous cell carcinoma. CDR3s include the opening cysteine and the closing phenylalanine or tryptophan. The D gene is left open where the match is weak. Not all rows give a size; the values are once, few, many and, for expanded clones, a class.

cdr3_aa cdr3_nt cdr3_length j_call d_call clone_size v_call
CASSLNEGNEQFF TGTGCCAGCAGCTTAAATGAGGGGAATGAGCAGTTCTTC 13 TRBJ2-1 - - TRBV7-6
CASSLAKGALIDEQFF TGTGCCAGCAGCCTCGCTAAGGGAGCCCTAATCGATGAGCAGTTCTTC 16 TRBJ2-1 - few TRBV6-6
CASRSGYEQYF TGTGCCAGCAGGAGCGGCTACGAGCAGTACTTC 11 TRBJ2-7 - - TRBV6-5
CASSEDVTGIETQYF TGTGCCAGCAGTGAAGATGTGACAGGGATAGAGACCCAGTACTTC 15 TRBJ2-5 TRBD1 - TRBV6-1
CASSARRQGNGELFF TGTGCCAGCAGCGCCAGAAGACAGGGCAACGGGGAGCTGTTTTTT 15 TRBJ2-2 TRBD1 - TRBV9
CASSVNSLNTEAFF TGTGCCAGCAGTGTAAACAGCTTGAACACTGAAGCTTTCTTT 14 TRBJ1-1 - few TRBV2
CASSLGARGEQFF TGTGCCAGCAGCTTAGGAGCCCGAGGCGAGCAGTTCTTC 13 TRBJ2-1 - - TRBV7-6
CAISESNEGANIQYF TGTGCCATCAGTGAGTCGAATGAGGGGGCAAACATTCAGTACTTC 15 TRBJ2-4 TRBD1 few TRBV10-3
CASSTGLAGAQDTQYF TGCGCCAGCAGCACGGGACTAGCGGGGGCCCAAGATACGCAGTATTTT 16 TRBJ2-3 TRBD2 - TRBV5-1
CARGGQGTETQYF TGTGCCAGAGGGGGACAGGGAACCGAGACCCAGTACTTC 13 TRBJ2-5 TRBD1 - TRBV2
CASSSLSTSTDTQYF TGTGCCAGCAGCTCGTTATCAACTAGCACAGATACGCAGTATTTT 15 TRBJ2-3 - - TRBV7-6
CAWSPGTNTYNEQFF TGTGCCTGGAGTCCCGGGACTAATACCTACAATGAGCAGTTCTTC 15 TRBJ2-1 TRBD2 - TRBV30
CASRKELAGGGNEQFF TGCGCCAGCAGAAAAGAACTAGCGGGAGGTGGGAATGAGCAGTTCTTC 16 TRBJ2-1 TRBD2 few TRBV5-1
CASSQTGTPGETQYF TGTGCCAGCAGCCAAACCGGGACACCGGGAGAGACCCAGTACTTC 15 TRBJ2-5 - - TRBV7-9
CASSQEGGGGEKLFF TGTGCCAGCAGCCAAGAAGGGGGAGGGGGCGAAAAACTGTTTTTT 15 TRBJ1-4 TRBD1 - TRBV4-2
CASSRGTSGSTGELFF TGTGCCAGCAGTCGGGGGACTAGCGGGAGCACCGGGGAGCTGTTTTTT 16 TRBJ2-2 TRBD2 - TRBV5-4
CASSITDTQYF TGCGCCAGCAGCATAACAGATACGCAGTATTTT 11 TRBJ2-3 - - TRBV10-1
CASRPSVGSDTQYF TGTGCCAGCAGGCCTAGCGTGGGTTCAGATACGCAGTATTTT 14 TRBJ2-3 - - TRBV6-5
CASSLYGERQETQYF TGCGCCAGCAGCCTATACGGGGAACGCCAAGAGACCCAGTACTTC 15 TRBJ2-5 - - TRBV5-1
CASSYSQGGWTGELFF TGTGCCAGCAGTTACTCACAGGGGGGATGGACCGGGGAGCTGTTTTTT 16 TRBJ2-2 TRBD1 once TRBV6-5
CASSRKQGAGTEAFF TGTGCCAGCAGTCGGAAACAGGGGGCAGGGACTGAAGCTTTCTTT 15 TRBJ1-1 TRBD1 few TRBV6-5
CAWSVRSSYVGTEAFF TGTGCCTGGAGTGTACGTTCCAGTTACGTCGGCACTGAAGCTTTCTTT 16 TRBJ1-1 - few TRBV30